Listed below are T cell receptor beta chains from one sample, sequenced in a study of cytomegalovirus exposure and HLA in healthy donors. Profiling relied on immunoSEQ multiplex PCR, and the TCRdb table lists in-frame clones only, not all of them. The profile shows 120,000 to 150,000 clones, approximately 80% of them singletons. The specimen sequenced was PBMCs. The origin of the receptors is a middle-aged woman in good health and CMV-seropositive. Both conserved end residues are part of each CDR3.

TRBJ2-7 TRBV18 CASSSAGFGDEQYF
TRBJ2-2 TRBV11-3 CASSSPPVSNTGELFF
TRBJ2-7 TRBV5-5 CASRQVSTHEQYF
TRBJ2-3 TRBV11-2 CASSTRTSGSTDTQYF
TRBJ2-6 TRBV10-3 CAVYQGVVAGANVLTF
TRBJ2-1 TRBV19 CASSDRGGFVYNEQFF
TRBJ2-3 TRBV5-1 CASSHGLAGYFTDTQYF
TRBJ2-5 TRBV5-1 CASSSWTSGREETQYF
TRBJ2-6 TRBV9 CASSFSDNSGANVLTF
TRBJ2-5 TRBV5-6 CASSFPGRGETQYF
TRBJ2-5 TRBV19 CASSNLAGAGQETQYF
TRBJ1-2 TRBV7-2 CASSPRNYGYTF
TRBJ2-1 TRBV7-2 CASSPSGSKQFF
TRBJ2-5 TRBV25-1 CASSIYGTSGEETQYF
TRBJ2-5 TRBV5-4 CASSLTPLAVQETQYF
TRBJ2-1 TRBV18 CASSPRGHEQFF
TRBJ2-1 TRBV19 CASSHRGQGNEQFF
TRBJ1-4 TRBV5-1 CASSWEQGDEKLFF
TRBJ1-2 TRBV27 CASSVHRAGALGGYTF
TRBJ1-1 TRBV2 CASSNAGNTEAFF
TRBJ1-5 TRBV5-1 CASSLDSVNQPQHF
TRBJ1-5 TRBV19 CASSLDSRGNQPQHF
TRBJ2-7 TRBV13 CASSEGTSGLFTEQYF
TRBJ2-1 TRBV7-9 CASSPFGRVSYNEQFF
TRBJ2-1 TRBV7-3 CASSLLGGQSSYNEQFF
TRBJ2-3 TRBV7-9 CASSPGDRAPRSTDTQYF
TRBJ2-1 TRBV6-5 CASGPGGQYNEQFF
TRBJ2-1 TRBV28 CASSLRGSGRYEQFF
TRBJ2-4 TRBV13 CASSARGAGAKNIQYF
TRBJ2-7 TRBV6-1 CASTDDEGLRVGEYF
TRBJ2-7 TRBV5-8 CASSFLGVAGSYEQYF
TRBJ2-7 TRBV30 CAWRLTGAPNYEQYF
TRBJ2-7 TRBV5-1 CASSSVAGATYEQYF
TRBJ2-7 TRBV7-8 CASSLGPDFYEQYF
TRBJ2-6 TRBV5-1 CASSPLASGANVLTF
TRBJ2-7 TRBV6-1 CASSESGTGSYEQYF
TRBJ2-7 TRBV27 CASSLSGQGSDEQYF
TRBJ2-3 TRBV18 CASSPFRAGYTDTQYF
TRBJ2-3 TRBV9 CASSVARGDTQYF
TRBJ2-5 TRBV7-9 CASSHAGGASQETQYF
TRBJ2-3 TRBV5-4 CASSSTSGRSDTQYF
TRBJ2-2 TRBV11-2 CASSSYSGTGELFF
TRBJ1-4 TRBV10-2 CASAGYEKLFF
TRBJ1-5 TRBV25-1 CASSEEQASNQPQHF
TRBJ2-3 TRBV12-5 CASGLAAGTYTDTQYF
TRBJ2-7 TRBV4-3 CASSQEIGGYEQYF
TRBJ1-2 TRBV28 CASLPPNRGNYGYTF
TRBJ1-2 TRBV7-9 CASSFQGIDGYTF
TRBJ2-5 TRBV5-5 CASQWTGLVSETQYF
TRBJ1-4 TRBV7-9 CASSYGTGVEKLFF
TRBJ2-6 TRBV15 CATSRGQGNTGANVLTF
TRBJ2-7 TRBV6-6 CASSSGTTRYEQYF
TRBJ2-7 TRBV5-1 CASSLAVAGVYEQYF
TRBJ1-5 TRBV6-5 CASSITGTPNQPQHF
TRBJ2-1 TRBV5-8 CASRPGEVAEPSSYNEQFF
TRBJ2-7 TRBV28 CASSFLGTSGAYEQYF
TRBJ1-4 TRBV2 CATSERTVIEKLFF
TRBJ2-1 TRBV9 CASGEGLSSYNEQFF
TRBJ2-1 TRBV7-9 CASSYRYSYNEQFF